A single T cell receptor (beta chain) is shown here with its context. The CDR3 is 15 residues long. CDR1 and CDR2 (germline): SGHNT, YENEEA. After removal of 3 bases from V and 7 bases from J, the junction contained 6 bases not matched to a gene. This record belongs to a study of blood T cell repertoires in COVID-19. Libraries were prepared by immunoSEQ multiplex PCR; TCRdb keeps only in-frame clonotypes and omits some of them. The sample lists approximately 150,000 clones; over 80% were seen once. The chain recombines TRBV11-3 with TRBJ1-4; TRBD1 matches at 9 bases. The sequence came from a man aged 45-60 years who had recovered from COVID-19. Sequencing input: peripheral blood. CDR3 sequence (DNA): TGTGCCAGCAGCTTGGGACAGGGTGTGGGTGAAAAACTGTTTTTT. Protein sequence: CASSLGQGVGEKLFF.